These 7 T cell receptor beta chains originate from one sample sequenced in a study of shared clonotypes between healthy human individuals. The data were produced by immunoSEQ multiplex PCR, yet TCRdb's version contains in-frame clones alone and is incomplete. The table records about 2.3 million clones, just over 90% of them present only once. Sequenced: naive CD4+ T cells from PBMCs. Subset reported: CD45RA+ positively selected. The origin of the receptors is a man younger than 35 in good health. Some clones in this sample may be carry-over from other donors' samples.

This chain joins TRBV4-1 and TRBJ2-3; 7 bases agree with TRBD1. This CDR3 spans 17 amino acids. Trimming removed 6 bases from V and 2 bases from J; junction bases left unmatched: 14. Per germline, CDR1 MGHRA and CDR2 YSYEKL. CDR3 coding DNA: TGCGCCAGCAGTTTTGTCGGCCGGGACAGATACACAGATACGCAGTATTTT. This encodes CASSFVGRDRYTDTQYF.

This chain joins TRBV28 and TRBJ2-7, with 7 bases that match TRBD1. The germline CDR1 and CDR2 sequences are MDHEN and SYDVKM. V was pared by 6 bases and J by 3 bases, with 11 bases of the junction left unmatched. The CDR3 is 15 residues long. Here the CDR3 DNA reads TGTGCCAGCAGCACTACCGGGACAGCAAGCTACGAGCAGTACTTC. Its protein product is CASSTTGTASYEQYF.

The sample holds one count of this clone. The gene calls are TRBV4-3 and TRBJ1-2, with 7 bases identical to TRBD1. J gave up 5 bases and V 2 bases, and 2 bases lay outside the gene matches. Germline CDR1 is LGHNA and CDR2 is YSLEER. CDR3 length equals 13 residues. As DNA, the CDR3 is TGCGCCAGCAGCCAAAGGGACAGTTATGGCTACACCTTC. Amino acids: CASSQRDSYGYTF.

In this sample, this clone turned up a few times. The chain uses TRBV19 and TRBJ1-5; D possibly corresponds to TRBD1 (6 bases). Trimming took 5 bases from V and 0 from J, leaving 20 bases between them. The CDR3 loop spans 18 amino acids. Germline V gene sequence: CDR1 LNHDA, CDR2 SQIVND (reference sequence). CDR3 DNA: TGTGCCAGTAGTCCAAGACAGGCTAGGGCCTATAGCAATCAGCCCCAGCATTTT. Translation gives CASSPRQARAYSNQPQHF.

The genes are TRBV5-6 and TRBJ1-2; D is perhaps TRBD1 (5 bases). CDR3 size: 14 residues. CDR1 and CDR2 from the germline V gene are SGHDT and YYEEEE. The V gene lost 2 bases and the J gene lost 1 base, with 9 bases spanning the gap. This CDR3 is CASSFRGVNYGYTF. For the CDR3, the DNA is TGTGCCAGCAGCTTTAGGGGAGTTAACTATGGCTACACCTTC.

V and J are TRBV2 and TRBJ1-4; 7 bases map to TRBD1. Germline-derived CDR1 and CDR2 are SNHLY and FYNNEI. The CDR3 contains 15 residues. Trimming at V came to 6 bases and at J to 2 bases, leaving 6 bases not matched to a gene. In DNA, the CDR3 is TGTGCCAGCAGGACAGGGAGGGTGACTAATGAAAAACTGTTTTTT. The encoded protein is CASRTGRVTNEKLFF.

The rearrangement uses TRBV19 and TRBJ1-1, with D tentatively TRBD1 (5 bases). Trimming cost V 4 bases and J 3 bases, with 21 bases left between them. CDR3 size: 17 residues. CDR1 is LNHDA and CDR2 is SQIVND in the germline V gene (reference sequence). CDR3 sequence reads: CASSKRGMRVTDTEAFF. The CDR3 DNA follows: TGTGCCAGTAGTAAGAGGGGTATGAGGGTAACTGACACTGAAGCTTTCTTT.